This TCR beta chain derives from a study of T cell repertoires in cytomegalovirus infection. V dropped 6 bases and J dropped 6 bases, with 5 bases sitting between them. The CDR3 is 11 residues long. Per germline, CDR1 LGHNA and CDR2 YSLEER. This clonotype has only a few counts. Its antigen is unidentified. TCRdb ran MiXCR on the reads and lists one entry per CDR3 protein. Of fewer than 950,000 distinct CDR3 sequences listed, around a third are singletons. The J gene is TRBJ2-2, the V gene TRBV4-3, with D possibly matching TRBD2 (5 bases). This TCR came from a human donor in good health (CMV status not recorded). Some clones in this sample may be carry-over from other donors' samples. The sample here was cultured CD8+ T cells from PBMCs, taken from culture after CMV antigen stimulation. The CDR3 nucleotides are TGCGCCAGCAGGGGAGCCGGGGAGCTGTTTTTT. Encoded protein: CASRGAGELFF.